This TCR beta chain was identified during a study of T cells in Graves' hyperthyroidism and ophthalmopathy. Amplification targeted TCR beta CDR3 regions from RNA transcripts. The HTBI primer set drove a first-round RT-PCR of the TCR CDR3. One entry per CDR3 protein results from TCRdb running MiXCR on the multiplex PCR reads. The table includes 600,000 to 650,000 distinct CDR3 sequences, around 15% detected once. Germline V gene data show CDR1 as MNHNS and CDR2 as SASEGT. CDR3 length equals 13 residues. V was clipped by 4 bases and J by 3 bases, with 10 bases between them. This clonotype was observed many times.

This rearrangement joins TRBV6-1 to TRBJ2-7; D is undetermined. The clonotype comes from a woman younger than 45 with Graves' hyperthyroidism. Sequences were obtained from blood. The CDR3 DNA is TGTGCCAGCAGTGTGGGGTTGGGCTACGAGCAGTACTTC. Its protein is CASSVGLGYEQYF.